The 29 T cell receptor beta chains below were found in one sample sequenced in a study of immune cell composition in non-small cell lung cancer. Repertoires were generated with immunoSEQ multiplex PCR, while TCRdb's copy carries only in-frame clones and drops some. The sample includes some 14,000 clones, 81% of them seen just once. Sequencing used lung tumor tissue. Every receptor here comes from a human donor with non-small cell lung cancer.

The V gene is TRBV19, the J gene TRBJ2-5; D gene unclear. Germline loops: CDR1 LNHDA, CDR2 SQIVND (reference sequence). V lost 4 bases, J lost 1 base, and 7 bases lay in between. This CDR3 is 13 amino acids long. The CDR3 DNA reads TGTGCCAGTAGTACGCAGAGCCAAGAGACCCAGTACTTC. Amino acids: CASSTQSQETQYF.

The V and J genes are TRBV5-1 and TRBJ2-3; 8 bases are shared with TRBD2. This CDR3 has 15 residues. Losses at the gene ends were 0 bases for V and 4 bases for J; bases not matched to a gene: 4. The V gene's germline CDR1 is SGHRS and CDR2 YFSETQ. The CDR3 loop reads CASSLAGGPADTQYF. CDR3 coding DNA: TGCGCCAGCAGCTTGGCGGGAGGGCCCGCAGATACGCAGTATTTT.

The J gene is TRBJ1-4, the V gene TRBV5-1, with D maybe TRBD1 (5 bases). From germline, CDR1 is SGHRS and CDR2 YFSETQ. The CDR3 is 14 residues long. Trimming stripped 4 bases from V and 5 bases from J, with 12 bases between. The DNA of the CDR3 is TGCGCCAGCAGCCCAGAGGGGAGGAATGAAAAACTGTTTTTT. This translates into CASSPEGRNEKLFF. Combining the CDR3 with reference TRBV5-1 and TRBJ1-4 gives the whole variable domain KAGVTQTPRYLIKTRGQQVTLSCSPISGHRSVSWYQQTPGQGLQFLFEYFSETQRNKGNFPGRFSGRQFSNSRSEMNVSTLELGDSALYLCASSPEGRNEKLFFGSGTQLSVL.

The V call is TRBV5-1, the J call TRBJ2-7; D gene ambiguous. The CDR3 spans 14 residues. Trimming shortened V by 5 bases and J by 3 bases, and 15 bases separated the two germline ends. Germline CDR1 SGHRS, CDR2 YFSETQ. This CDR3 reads CASRESRRHYEQYF. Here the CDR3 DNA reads TGCGCCAGCAGGGAGTCTCGTAGACACTACGAGCAGTACTTC.

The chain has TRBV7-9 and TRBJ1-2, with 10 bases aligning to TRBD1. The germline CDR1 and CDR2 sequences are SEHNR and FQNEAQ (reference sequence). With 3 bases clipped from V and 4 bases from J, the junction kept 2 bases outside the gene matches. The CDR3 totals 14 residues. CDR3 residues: CASSLTGGLYGYTF. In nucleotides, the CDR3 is TGTGCCAGCAGCTTGACAGGGGGCCTCTATGGCTACACCTTC.

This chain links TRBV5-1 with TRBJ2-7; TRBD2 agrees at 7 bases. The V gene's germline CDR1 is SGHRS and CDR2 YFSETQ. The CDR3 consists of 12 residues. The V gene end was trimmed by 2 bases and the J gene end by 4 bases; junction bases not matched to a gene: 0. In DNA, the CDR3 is TGCGCCAGCAGCTTCGGGGGGTACGAGCAGTACTTC. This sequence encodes CASSFGGYEQYF.

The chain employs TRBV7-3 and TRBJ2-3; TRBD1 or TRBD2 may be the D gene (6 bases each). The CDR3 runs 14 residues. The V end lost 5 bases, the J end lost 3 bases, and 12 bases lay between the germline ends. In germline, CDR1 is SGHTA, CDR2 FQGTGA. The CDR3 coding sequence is TGTGCCAGCAGCCTTCAGGGGAGGACAGATACGCAGTATTTT. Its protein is CASSLQGRTDTQYF.

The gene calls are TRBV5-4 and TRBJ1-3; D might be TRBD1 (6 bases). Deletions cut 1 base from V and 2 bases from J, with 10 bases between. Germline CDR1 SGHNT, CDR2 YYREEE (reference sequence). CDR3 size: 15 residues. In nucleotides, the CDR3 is TGTGCCAGCAGCTTGATGGGGGGCGCTGGAAACACCATATATTTT. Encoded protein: CASSLMGGAGNTIYF. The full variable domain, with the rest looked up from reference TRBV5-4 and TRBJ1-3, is ETGVTQSPTHLIKTRGQQVTLRCSSQSGHNTVSWYQQALGQGPQFIFQYYREEENGRGNFPPRFSGLQFPNYSSELNVNALELDDSALYLCASSLMGGAGNTIYFGEGSWLTVV.

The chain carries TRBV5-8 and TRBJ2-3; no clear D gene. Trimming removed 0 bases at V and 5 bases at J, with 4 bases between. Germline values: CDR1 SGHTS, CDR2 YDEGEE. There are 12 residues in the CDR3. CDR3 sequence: CASSLVQDTQYF. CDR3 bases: TGTGCCAGCAGCTTGGTTCAAGATACGCAGTATTTT.

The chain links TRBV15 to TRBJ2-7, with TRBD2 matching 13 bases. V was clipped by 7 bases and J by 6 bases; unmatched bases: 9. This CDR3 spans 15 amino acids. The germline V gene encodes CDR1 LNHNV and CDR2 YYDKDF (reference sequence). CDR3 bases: TGTGCCACCAAGCTACAACTAGCGGGAGGGCCCGAGCAGTACTTC. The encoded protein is CATKLQLAGGPEQYF.

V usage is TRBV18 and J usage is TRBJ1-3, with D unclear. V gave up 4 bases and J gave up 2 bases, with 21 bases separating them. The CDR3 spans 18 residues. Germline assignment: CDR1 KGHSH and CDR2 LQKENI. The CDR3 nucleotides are TGTGCCAGCTCACACCCTGGCTTGCCGGGGAGTCCTGGAAACACCATATATTTT. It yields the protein CASSHPGLPGSPGNTIYF. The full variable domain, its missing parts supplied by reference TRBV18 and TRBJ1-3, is NAGVMQNPRHLVRRRGQEARLRCSPMKGHSHVYWYRQLPEEGLKFMVYLQKENIIDESGMPKERFSAEFPKEGPSILRIQQVVRGDSAAYFCASSHPGLPGSPGNTIYFGEGSWLTVV.

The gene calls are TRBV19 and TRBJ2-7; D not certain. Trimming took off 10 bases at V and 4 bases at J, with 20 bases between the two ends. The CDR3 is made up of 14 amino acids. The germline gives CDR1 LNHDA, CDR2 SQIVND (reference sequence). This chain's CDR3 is CATSNYQAAYEQYF. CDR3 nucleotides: TGTGCCACCTCAAACTACCAGGCCGCTTACGAGCAGTACTTC. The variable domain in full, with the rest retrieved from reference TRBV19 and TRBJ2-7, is DGGITQSPKYLFRKEGQNVTLSCEQNLNHDAMYWYRQDPGQGLRLIYYSQIVNDFQKGDIAEGYSVSREKKESFPLTVTSAQKNPTAFYLCATSNYQAAYEQYFGPGTRLTVT.

CDR3 nucleotides: TGTGCCAGCAGCGCCTTTAGTACCGGGGAGCTGTTTTTT. Translating it yields CASSAFSTGELFF. J is TRBJ2-2 and V is TRBV9, with D unresolved. The CDR3 is 13 residues long. V lost 3 bases to trimming and J lost 5 bases, with 8 bases between them. Germline CDR1 reads SGDLS; CDR2 reads YYNGEE. The full variable domain, its missing parts supplied by reference TRBV9 and TRBJ2-2, is DSGVTQTPKHLITATGQRVTLRCSPRSGDLSVYWYQQSLDQGLQFLIQYYNGEERAKGNILERFSAQQFPDLHSELNLSSLELGDSALYFCASSAFSTGELFFGEGSRLTVL.

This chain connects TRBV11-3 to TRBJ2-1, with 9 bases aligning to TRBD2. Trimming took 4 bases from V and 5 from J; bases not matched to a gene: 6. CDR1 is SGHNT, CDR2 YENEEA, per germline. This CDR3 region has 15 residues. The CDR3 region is CASSSTGTSNNEQFF. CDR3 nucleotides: TGTGCCAGCAGCTCCACCGGGACTAGCAACAATGAGCAGTTCTTC.

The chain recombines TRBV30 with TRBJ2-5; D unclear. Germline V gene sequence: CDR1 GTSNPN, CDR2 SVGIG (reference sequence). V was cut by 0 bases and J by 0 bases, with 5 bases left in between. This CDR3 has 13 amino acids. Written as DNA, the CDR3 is TGTGCCTGGAGTGTGTCGTACCAAGAGACCCAGTACTTC. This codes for CAWSVSYQETQYF.

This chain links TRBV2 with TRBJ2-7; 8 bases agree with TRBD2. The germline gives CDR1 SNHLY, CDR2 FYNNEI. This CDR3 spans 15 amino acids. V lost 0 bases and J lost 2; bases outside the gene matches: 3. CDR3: CASSEASGNPYEQYF. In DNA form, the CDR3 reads TGTGCCAGCAGTGAAGCTAGCGGGAACCCCTACGAGCAGTACTTC.

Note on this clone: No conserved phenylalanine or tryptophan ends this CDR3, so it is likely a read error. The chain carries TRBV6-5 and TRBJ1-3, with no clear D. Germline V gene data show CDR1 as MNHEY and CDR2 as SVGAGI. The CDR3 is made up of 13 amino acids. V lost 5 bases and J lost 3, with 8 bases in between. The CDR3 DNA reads TGTGCCAGCAGTGACAACGTTGGAAACACCATATATGTT. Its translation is CASSDNVGNTIYV.

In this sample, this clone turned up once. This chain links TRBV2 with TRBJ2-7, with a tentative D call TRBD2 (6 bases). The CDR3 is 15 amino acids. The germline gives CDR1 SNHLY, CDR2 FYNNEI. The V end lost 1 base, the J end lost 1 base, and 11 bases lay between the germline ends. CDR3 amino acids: CASSEVGRGSYEQYF. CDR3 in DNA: TGTGCCAGCAGTGAAGTTGGGCGGGGTTCCTACGAGCAGTACTTC.

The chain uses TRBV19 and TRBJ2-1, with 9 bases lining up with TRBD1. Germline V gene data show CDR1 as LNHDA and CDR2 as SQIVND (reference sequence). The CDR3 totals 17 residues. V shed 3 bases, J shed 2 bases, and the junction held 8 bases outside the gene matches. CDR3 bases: TGTGCCAGTAGTATGCGCCCCCGGGACAGGGCCTACAATGAGCAGTTCTTC. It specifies CASSMRPRDRAYNEQFF.

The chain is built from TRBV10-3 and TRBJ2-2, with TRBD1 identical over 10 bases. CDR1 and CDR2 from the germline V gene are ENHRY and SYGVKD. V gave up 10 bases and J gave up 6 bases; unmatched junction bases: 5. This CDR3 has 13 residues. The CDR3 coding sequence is TGTGCCACCGAGGGGACAGGGGCCGGGGAGCTGTTTTTT. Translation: CATEGTGAGELFF.

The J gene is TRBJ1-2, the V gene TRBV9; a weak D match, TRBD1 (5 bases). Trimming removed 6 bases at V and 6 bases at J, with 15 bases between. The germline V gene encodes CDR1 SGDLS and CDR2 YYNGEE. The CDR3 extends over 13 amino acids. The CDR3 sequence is CASTRGALDGYTF. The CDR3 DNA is TGTGCCAGCACCCGAGGGGCTCTTGATGGCTACACCTTC.

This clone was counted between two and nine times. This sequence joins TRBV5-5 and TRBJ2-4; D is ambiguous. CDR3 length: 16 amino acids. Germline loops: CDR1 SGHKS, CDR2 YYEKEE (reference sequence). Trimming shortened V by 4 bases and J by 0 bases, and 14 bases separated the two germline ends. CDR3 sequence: CASSPLGREAKNIQYF. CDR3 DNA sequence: TGTGCCAGCAGCCCCCTAGGTCGAGAAGCCAAAAACATTCAGTACTTC.

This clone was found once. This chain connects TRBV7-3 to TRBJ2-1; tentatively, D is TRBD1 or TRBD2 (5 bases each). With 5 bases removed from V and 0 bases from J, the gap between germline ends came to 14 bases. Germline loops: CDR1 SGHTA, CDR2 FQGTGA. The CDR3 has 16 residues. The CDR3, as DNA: TGTGCCAGCAGCCCTAGGGACGGCAACTCCTACAATGAGCAGTTCTTC. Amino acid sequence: CASSPRDGNSYNEQFF. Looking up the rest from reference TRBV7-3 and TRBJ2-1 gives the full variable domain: GAGVSQTPSNKVTEKGKYVELRCDPISGHTALYWYRQSLGQGPEFLIYFQGTGAADDSGLPNDRFFAVRPEGSVSTLKIQRTERGDSAVYLCASSPRDGNSYNEQFFGPGTRLTVL.

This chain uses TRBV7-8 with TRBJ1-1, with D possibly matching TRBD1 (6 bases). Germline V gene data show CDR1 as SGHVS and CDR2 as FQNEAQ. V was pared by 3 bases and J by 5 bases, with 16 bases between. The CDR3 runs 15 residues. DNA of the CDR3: TGTGCCAGCAGCTTCTCCGAGGGGGGGCGAACTGAAGCTTTCTTT. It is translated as CASSFSEGGRTEAFF.

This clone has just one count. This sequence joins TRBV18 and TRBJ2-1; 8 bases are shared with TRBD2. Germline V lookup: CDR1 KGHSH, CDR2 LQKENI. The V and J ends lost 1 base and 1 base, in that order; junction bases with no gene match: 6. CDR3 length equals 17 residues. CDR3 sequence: CASSPRQAGVSYNEQFF. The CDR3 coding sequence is TGTGCCAGCTCACCACGCCAAGCGGGAGTTTCCTACAATGAGCAGTTCTTC. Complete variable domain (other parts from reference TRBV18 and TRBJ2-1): NAGVMQNPRHLVRRRGQEARLRCSPMKGHSHVYWYRQLPEEGLKFMVYLQKENIIDESGMPKERFSAEFPKEGPSILRIQQVVRGDSAAYFCASSPRQAGVSYNEQFFGPGTRLTVL.

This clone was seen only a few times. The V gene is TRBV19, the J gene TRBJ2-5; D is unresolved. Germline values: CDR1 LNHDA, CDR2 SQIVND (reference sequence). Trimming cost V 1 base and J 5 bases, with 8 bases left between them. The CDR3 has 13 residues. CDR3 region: CASSIAYRETQYF. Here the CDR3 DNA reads TGTGCCAGTAGTATAGCCTACCGGGAGACCCAGTACTTC.

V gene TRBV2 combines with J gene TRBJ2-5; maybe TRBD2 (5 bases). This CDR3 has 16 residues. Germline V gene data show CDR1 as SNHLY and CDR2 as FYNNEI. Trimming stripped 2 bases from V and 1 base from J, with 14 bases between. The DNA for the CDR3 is TGTGCCAGCAGTGAATATAAGAGGGCTGCCCAAGAGACCCAGTACTTC. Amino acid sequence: CASSEYKRAAQETQYF.

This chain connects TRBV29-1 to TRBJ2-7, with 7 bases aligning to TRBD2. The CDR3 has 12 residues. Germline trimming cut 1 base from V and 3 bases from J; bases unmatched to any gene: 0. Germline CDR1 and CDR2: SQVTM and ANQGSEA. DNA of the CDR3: TGCAGCGTTGAAGGGACTAGCTACGAGCAGTACTTC. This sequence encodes CSVEGTSYEQYF.

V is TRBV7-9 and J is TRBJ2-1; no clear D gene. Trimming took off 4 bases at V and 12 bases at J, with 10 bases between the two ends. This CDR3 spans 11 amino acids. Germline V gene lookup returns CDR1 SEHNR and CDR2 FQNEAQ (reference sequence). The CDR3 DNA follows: TGTGCCAGCAGCTATCAATCTGGGCAGTTCTTC. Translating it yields CASSYQSGQFF.